This T cell receptor (beta chain) was retrieved from a study of T cells after yellow fever vaccination. In the case of this clonotype: As yet, its antigen is unknown.

CDR1 MNHNY and CDR2 SVGAGI come from the germline V gene (reference sequence). The CDR3 has 14 residues. With V trimmed by 6 bases and J by 3 bases, 8 bases remained unmatched. Study-wide results and caveats: Weaker in magnitude, the secondary response showed a faster peak on day 5 versus 15. There was a possibility that FACS-sorted repertoires contained abundant clonotypes contaminating from the bulk population.

The 5'RACE template-switching step produced TCR cDNA and added a universal primer site and UMIs. MiXCR, run by TCRdb on the 5' RACE reads, gives a single entry per CDR3 protein. The sample holds some 300,000 distinct CDR3 sequences; about 3.5% are singletons and the top ten take 23%. The J gene is TRBJ2-7, the V gene TRBV6-6; 7 bases match TRBD1. This specimen was PBMCs, taken on the day of the yellow fever booster vaccination. The sequence was obtained from a man between 18 and 29 years old who received the YFV17D yellow fever vaccine. CDR3 residues: CASRRDRDLYEQYV. CDR3 coding DNA: TGTGCCAGCAGACGAGACAGGGACCTCTACGAGCAGTACGTC.